The 28 T cell receptor beta chains below come from one sample, sequenced in a study of shared clonotypes between healthy human individuals. The data were produced by immunoSEQ multiplex PCR, yet TCRdb's version contains in-frame clones alone and is incomplete. The repertoire holds 110,000 or so clones, with around two thirds as singletons. The specimen was memory CD8+ T cells sorted from blood. Subset reported: CD45RO+ cells pooled with CCR7-negative TemRA cells. The receptors stem from a woman in her 30s in good health.

The chain joins TRBV28 to TRBJ2-7; the D gene is possibly TRBD2 (6 bases). CDR1 and CDR2 (germline): MDHEN, SYDVKM. Trimming left V 7 bases short and J 1 base short, with 14 bases between. The CDR3 spans 14 residues. The CDR3 loop is CASIPGLSSYEQYF. CDR3 in DNA: TGTGCCAGCATACCGGGACTCTCGTCCTACGAGCAGTACTTC.

The chain is built from TRBV7-9 and TRBJ2-1; D remains unclear. The CDR3 has 12 residues. V shed 5 bases and J shed 8 bases, with 10 bases lying between them. The germline V gene encodes CDR1 SEHNR and CDR2 FQNEAQ (reference sequence). The CDR3 loop reads CASSHRLDEQFF. The CDR3 DNA is TGTGCCAGCAGCCACCGGCTCGATGAGCAGTTCTTC.

In its sample, this clone was seen once. A much larger clone lies one base from this, so it may be a read error. Additional DNA sequences in this sample encode the identical CDR3. The rearrangement uses TRBV2 and TRBJ2-1; TRBD1 matches 7 bases. The ends lost 8 bases at V and 4 bases at J; junction bases unmatched: 5. This CDR3 is built from 13 residues. Germline CDR1 is SNHLY and CDR2 is FYNNEI. The CDR3 bases are TGTGCCAGCGCCGGGACAGATTACAATGAGCAGTTCTTC. Translated: CASAGTDYNEQFF.

The chain recombines TRBV19 with TRBJ1-1; the match to TRBD1 covers 7 bases. After removal of 7 bases from V and 3 bases from J, the junction contained 8 bases not matched to a gene. CDR1 and CDR2 from the germline V gene are LNHDA and SQIVND (reference sequence). The CDR3 runs 14 residues. DNA for the CDR3: TGTGCCAGTAAGGGGGCAGAGCATTACACTGAAGCTTTCTTT. The encoded protein is CASKGAEHYTEAFF.

This clone appeared a few times. The genes are TRBV27 and TRBJ1-2, with D hard to call. The CDR3 covers 13 residues. V gave up 6 bases and J gave up 1 base, with 9 bases separating them. Germline CDR1 reads MNHEY; CDR2 reads SMNVEV (reference sequence). The CDR3 sequence: CASSLVGNYGYTF. CDR3 sequence (DNA): TGTGCCAGCAGCCTGGTTGGTAACTATGGCTACACCTTC.

This chain uses TRBV11-2 with TRBJ1-2, with a tentative D call TRBD1 (5 bases). The germline V gene encodes CDR1 SGHAT and CDR2 FQNNGV. The CDR3 is 14 residues long. V gave up 0 bases and J gave up 4 bases, with 9 bases separating them. For the CDR3, the DNA is TGTGCCAGCAGCTTAGATCAGGGCGGCTATGGCTACACCTTC. Its translation is CASSLDQGGYGYTF.

This clone has a handful of counts. V and J are TRBV5-6 and TRBJ2-1; the D gene is possibly TRBD1 (6 bases). The germline gives CDR1 SGHDT, CDR2 YYEEEE. The CDR3 sequence is 15 residues long. V was trimmed by 6 bases and J by 0 bases, leaving 13 bases between them. CDR3 DNA: TGTGCCAGCACCCGGGACATCAGCTCCTACAATGAGCAGTTCTTC. As protein: CASTRDISSYNEQFF.

This clone was recorded at least ten times. This chain joins TRBV5-1 and TRBJ2-7; D gene unclear. Germline V gene sequence: CDR1 SGHRS, CDR2 YFSETQ. The V end lost 0 bases, the J end lost 6 bases, and 16 bases lay between the germline ends. The CDR3 covers 15 residues. The CDR3 DNA reads as TGCGCCAGCAGCTTGGACGGGCCAACCCTTGCCGAGCAGTACTTC. Its protein product is CASSLDGPTLAEQYF.

The chain uses TRBV25-1 and TRBJ2-7, with D maybe TRBD2 (6 bases). The CDR3 extends over 14 amino acids. V dropped 7 bases and J dropped 1 base, with 14 bases sitting between them. Germline values: CDR1 MGHDK, CDR2 SYGVNS. The CDR3 spells CASNAGPPSYEQYF. CDR3 DNA: TGTGCCAGCAATGCGGGGCCTCCTTCCTACGAGCAGTACTTC.

The J gene is TRBJ2-7, the V gene TRBV25-1; TRBD2 might be the D (6 bases). The CDR3 covers 16 residues. Trimming took off 3 bases at V and 3 bases at J, with 18 bases between the two ends. CDR1 and CDR2 (germline): MGHDK, SYGVNS. In DNA, the CDR3 is TGTGCCAGCAGTGAGAAAGGTGTGGGAGGCCTCTACGAGCAGTACTTC. It codes for CASSEKGVGGLYEQYF.

J is TRBJ2-6 and V is TRBV15; 7 nucleotides line up with TRBD2. This CDR3 is 15 amino acids long. Germline V gene lookup returns CDR1 LNHNV and CDR2 YYDKDF (reference sequence). V shed 4 bases, J shed 2 bases, and the junction held 2 bases outside the gene matches. The CDR3 sequence: CATSTTSTGANVLTF. The CDR3 nucleotides are TGTGCCACCAGCACGACTAGCACTGGGGCCAACGTCCTGACTTTC.

The rearrangement links TRBV25-1 to TRBJ2-5; D is unresolved. The J call is uncertain, as TRBJ2-7 better fits the DNA end. Germline values: CDR1 MGHDK, CDR2 SYGVNS. This CDR3 has 12 amino acids. The CDR3 region has the DNA TGTGCCAGCAGGGGCACTACCTACGAGCAGTACTTC. It translates to CASRGTTYEQYF.

The V and J genes are TRBV19 and TRBJ2-1; TRBD1 matches 8 bases. Germline lookup yields CDR1 LNHDA and CDR2 SQIVND (reference sequence). There are 16 residues in the CDR3. The V segment lost 4 bases and the J segment 5 bases; nucleotides outside the gene matches: 10. The CDR3 nucleotides are TGTGCCAGTAGTAGGACAGGGCCGACCGGGCACAATGAGCAGTTCTTC. Encoded protein: CASSRTGPTGHNEQFF.

The CDR3 coding sequence is TGTGCCAGTAGTTTAGCGGGAGTACTGGACGAGCAGTACTTC. As protein: CASSLAGVLDEQYF. The J gene is TRBJ2-5, the V gene TRBV19; 9 bases are shared with TRBD2. The J call may be wrong; the DNA end is better matched by TRBJ2-7. Per germline, CDR1 LNHDA and CDR2 SQIVND (reference sequence). This CDR3 is 14 amino acids long.

The rearrangement links TRBV27 to TRBJ1-4; perhaps TRBD1 as D (5 bases). There are 15 residues in the CDR3. Germline CDR1 reads MNHEY; CDR2 reads SMNVEV (reference sequence). The V end lost 2 bases, the J end lost 6 bases, and 13 bases lay between the germline ends. Written as DNA, the CDR3 is TGTGCCAGCAGTTTAGGGGGGGAGGCTTATGAAAAACTGTTTTTT. Amino acids: CASSLGGEAYEKLFF.

This clone has at least ten counts. This chain joins TRBV7-8 and TRBJ2-1; unclear D gene. In germline, CDR1 is SGHVS, CDR2 FQNEAQ. CDR3 size: 14 residues. V dropped 2 bases and J dropped 6 bases, with 11 bases sitting between them. The CDR3 here is CASSLLPESNEQFF. CDR3 bases: TGTGCCAGCAGCTTATTACCAGAAAGCAATGAGCAGTTCTTC. The complete variable domain, with remaining parts taken from reference TRBV7-8 and TRBJ2-1, reads GAGVSQSPRYKVAKRGQDVALRCDPISGHVSLFWYQQALGQGPEFLTYFQNEAQLDKSGLPSDRFFAERPEGSVSTLKIQRTQQEDSAVYLCASSLLPESNEQFFGPGTRLTVL.

This clone was seen at least ten times. The chain couples TRBV30 to TRBJ2-2; D possibly corresponds to TRBD2 (7 bases). This CDR3 is 15 amino acids long. Deletions cut 4 bases from V and 3 bases from J, with 15 bases between. Germline V CDR1 and CDR2: GTSNPN, SVGIG (reference sequence). The CDR3 here is CAWTRRGADTGELFF. The CDR3 bases are TGTGCCTGGACCCGTCGGGGGGCTGACACCGGGGAGCTGTTTTTT.

The chain combines TRBV6-4 with TRBJ2-1; D remains ambiguous. Germline V gives CDR1 MRHNA, CDR2 SNTAGT. The CDR3 runs to 15 residues. The V and J ends lost 2 bases and 0 bases respectively, with 8 bases between them. The CDR3 nucleotides read TGTGCCAGCAGTGACGATAGCAGCTCCTACAATGAGCAGTTCTTC. As protein: CASSDDSSSYNEQFF.

The chain is built from TRBV27 and TRBJ1-1; unclear D gene. The CDR3 extends over 15 amino acids. Trimming took off 6 bases at V and 3 bases at J, with 17 bases between the two ends. Germline lookup yields CDR1 MNHEY and CDR2 SMNVEV (reference sequence). The CDR3 bases are TGTGCCAGCAGCCAAGGGTGGTCGGTGTACACTGAAGCTTTCTTT. It yields the protein CASSQGWSVYTEAFF.

The chain combines TRBV7-2 with TRBJ2-1; 8 bases map to TRBD2. V gave up 5 bases and J gave up 0 bases; unmatched junction bases: 3. CDR3 length: 15 residues. The germline gives CDR1 SGHTA, CDR2 FQGNSA. This CDR3 is CASSSGRSSYNEQFF. CDR3 in DNA: TGTGCCAGCAGCAGCGGGAGAAGCTCCTACAATGAGCAGTTCTTC.

This clone showed up just once. This CDR3 reads CASSLDPEASGSSYEQYF. CDR3 DNA sequence: TGTGCCAGCAGCTTAGACCCGGAGGCTAGCGGTAGCTCCTACGAGCAGTACTTC. The V call is TRBV7-2, the J call TRBJ2-7, with 7 bases fitting TRBD2. Losses at the gene ends were 1 base for V and 0 bases for J; bases not matched to a gene: 12. This CDR3 region has 18 residues. Looked up from germline, CDR1 is SGHTA and CDR2 is FQGNSA.

The chain recombines TRBV6-5 with TRBJ2-7; D is perhaps TRBD1 (6 bases). This CDR3 region has 11 residues. The V end was cut by 7 bases, the J end by 7 bases, with 11 bases between. The germline CDR1 and CDR2 sequences are MNHEY and SVGAGI. CDR3 sequence reads: CASNHRGEQYF. CDR3 nucleotide sequence: TGTGCCAGCAACCATAGGGGGGAGCAGTACTTC.

The table lists this clone with a few counts. The chain carries TRBV19 and TRBJ1-1; D uncertain. CDR3 length equals 13 residues. CDR1 is LNHDA and CDR2 is SQIVND in the germline V gene (reference sequence). Trimming left V 5 bases short and J 0 bases short, with 7 bases between. CDR3 region: CASSLSMNTEAFF. CDR3 coding DNA: TGTGCCAGTAGTCTTTCTATGAACACTGAAGCTTTCTTT.

A single count supports this clone. The CDR3 is CASSLTDSDSNEQYF. Written as DNA, the CDR3 is TGTGCCAGCAGCTTAACCGACTCCGACAGCAACGAGCAGTACTTC. The rearrangement joins TRBV13 to TRBJ2-7; possibly TRBD1 for D (5 bases). The CDR3 extends over 15 amino acids. The ends were cut back, 2 bases at V and 5 bases at J, with 16 bases in the middle. In germline, CDR1 is PRHDT, CDR2 FYEKMQ (reference sequence).

The chain recombines TRBV19 with TRBJ1-1; a weak D match, TRBD1 (6 bases). This CDR3 is built from 12 residues. Germline CDR1 and CDR2: LNHDA and SQIVND (reference sequence). V dropped 7 bases and J dropped 7 bases, with 13 bases sitting between them. CDR3 loop: CASTKTGYEAFF. The CDR3 bases are TGTGCCAGTACCAAGACAGGCTATGAAGCTTTCTTT.

The CDR3 is CASSEEGTVYEQYF. Written as DNA, the CDR3 is TGTGCCAGCAGTGAAGAGGGGACAGTCTACGAGCAGTACTTC. This chain uses TRBV6-5 with TRBJ2-5; 7 bases agree with TRBD1. The J call is in doubt because the DNA end fits TRBJ2-7 better. CDR3 size: 14 residues. Germline assignment: CDR1 MNHEY and CDR2 SVGAGI.

The chain recombines TRBV28 with TRBJ1-1, with D perhaps TRBD1 (5 bases). Germline values: CDR1 MDHEN, CDR2 SYDVKM. The CDR3 has 11 residues. Trimming cost V 6 bases and J 9 bases, with 11 bases left between them. The CDR3 region is CASSRQFKAFF. The CDR3 DNA sequence: TGTGCCAGCAGCCGACAGTTCAAAGCTTTCTTT.

The table lists this clone with a few counts. The chain employs TRBV6-6 and TRBJ2-1; D is unclear. V was pared by 8 bases and J by 3 bases, with 8 bases between. This CDR3 is 12 amino acids long. Germline values: CDR1 MNHNY, CDR2 SVGAGI (reference sequence). The CDR3 sequence is CASGKYYNEQFF. The CDR3 nucleotides read TGTGCCAGCGGAAAGTACTACAATGAGCAGTTCTTC.